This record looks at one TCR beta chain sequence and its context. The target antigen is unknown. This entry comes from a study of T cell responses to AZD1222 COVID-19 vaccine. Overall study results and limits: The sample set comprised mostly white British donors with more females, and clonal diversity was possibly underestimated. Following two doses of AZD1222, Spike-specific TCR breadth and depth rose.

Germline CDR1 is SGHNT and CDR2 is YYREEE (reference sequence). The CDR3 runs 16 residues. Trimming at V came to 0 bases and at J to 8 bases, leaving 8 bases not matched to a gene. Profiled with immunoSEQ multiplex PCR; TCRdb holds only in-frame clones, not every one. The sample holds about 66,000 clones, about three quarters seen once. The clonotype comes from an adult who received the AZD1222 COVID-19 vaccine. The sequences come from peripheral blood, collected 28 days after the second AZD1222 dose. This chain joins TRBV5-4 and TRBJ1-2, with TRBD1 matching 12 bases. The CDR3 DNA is TGTGCCAGCAGCTTGGACGGGGGGACAGGGGGCGAGGGCTACACCTTC. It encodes CASSLDGGTGGEGYTF.